Below are 21 T cell receptor beta chains sequenced from a single sample in a study of cytomegalovirus exposure and HLA in healthy donors. Use of 60 Vbeta and 13 Jbeta primers characterized the PCR. Assay: immunoSEQ multiplex PCR; the TCRdb copy retains only in-frame clones and omits some. Among about 97,000 clones listed, around 57% were seen once. Sequences were obtained from PBMCs. These receptors came from a human donor in good health.

V usage is TRBV5-6 and J usage is TRBJ2-7; 7 bases line up with TRBD1. The germline gives CDR1 SGHDT, CDR2 YYEEEE. The CDR3 is 14 residues long. Losses at the gene ends were 2 bases for V and 7 bases for J; bases not matched to a gene: 9. CDR3 in DNA: TGTGCCAGCAGCTTTCCAACAGGGGTGAATGAGCAGTACTTC. Protein sequence: CASSFPTGVNEQYF.

The chain recombines TRBV7-9 with TRBJ1-5, with TRBD1 identical over 8 bases. The CDR3 consists of 15 residues. V lost 3 bases to trimming and J lost 3 bases; unmatched junction nucleotides: 4. Germline V gene lookup returns CDR1 SEHNR and CDR2 FQNEAQ (reference sequence). The CDR3 bases are TGTGCCAGCAGCTTGGGGACAGGACTCAATCAGCCCCAGCATTTT. It codes for CASSLGTGLNQPQHF.

This chain connects TRBV21-1 to TRBJ2-5; the DNA was not compared with TRBD2, the D call given in the table. TRBV21-1 is termed a pseudogene. The CDR3 contains 17 residues. CDR3 loop: CASSTLGLAGVVETQYF. For the CDR3, the DNA is TGTGCCAGCAGCACTTTGGGACTAGCGGGAGTGGTAGAGACCCAGTACTTC.

This sequence joins TRBV6-5 and TRBJ2-3; maybe TRBD1 (5 bases). Germline V CDR1 and CDR2: MNHEY, SVGAGI. V was cut by 5 bases and J by 2 bases, with 14 bases left in between. The CDR3 is 15 amino acids. CDR3 bases: TGTGCCAGCAGTCTTGGACATGCGAACACAGATACGCAGTATTTT. It yields the protein CASSLGHANTDTQYF.

This clone was found a few times. The chain recombines TRBV5-1 with TRBJ1-4, with 9 bases lining up with TRBD1. J lost 7 bases, V lost 3 bases, and 4 bases had no gene match. The CDR3 spans 14 residues. CDR1 is SGHRS and CDR2 is YFSETQ in the germline V gene. The CDR3 loop reads CASSSQGAGEKLFF. DNA of the CDR3: TGCGCCAGCAGCTCACAGGGGGCAGGTGAAAAACTGTTTTTT.

The chain uses TRBV4-2 and TRBJ2-5; D might be TRBD1 (7 bases). CDR3 length: 15 amino acids. V was clipped by 1 base and J by 5 bases, with 14 bases between them. CDR1 is LGHNA and CDR2 is YNFKEQ in the germline V gene. The CDR3 region is CASSQVGGGGETQYF. The CDR3 DNA sequence: TGTGCCAGCAGCCAAGTCGGAGGGGGCGGCGAGACCCAGTACTTC.

CDR3 sequence reads: CASSPGTSGSYEQYF. As DNA, the CDR3 is TGTGCCAGCAGTCCGGGGACTAGCGGTTCCTACGAGCAGTACTTC. V and J are TRBV13 and TRBJ2-7; 11 bases line up with TRBD2. CDR3 length: 15 residues. Losses at the gene ends were 6 bases for V and 1 base for J; bases not matched to a gene: 5. Per the germline V gene, CDR1 is PRHDT and CDR2 is FYEKMQ (reference sequence).

The rearrangement uses TRBV7-2 and TRBJ1-2, with 12 bases identical to TRBD1. CDR1 and CDR2 from the germline V gene are SGHTA and FQGNSA. Unmatched junction bases numbered 8, after V lost 5 bases and J lost 4 bases. This CDR3 has 16 residues. CDR3 residues: CASSPAGTGGSYGYTF. Here the CDR3 DNA reads TGTGCCAGCAGCCCGGCCGGGACAGGGGGCTCCTATGGCTACACCTTC.

V and J are TRBV19 and TRBJ2-3; no firm D call. The germline V gene has CDR1 LNHDA and CDR2 SQIVND (reference sequence). Trimming shortened V by 4 bases and J by 6 bases, and 5 bases separated the two germline ends. This CDR3 region has 11 residues. The CDR3 bases are TGTGCCAGTAGTAGTCAGGATACGCAGTATTTT. It translates to CASSSQDTQYF.

This chain joins TRBV4-1 and TRBJ1-5; D gene ambiguous. V was pared by 0 bases and J by 9 bases, with 12 bases between. The CDR3 contains 14 residues. CDR1 is MGHRA and CDR2 is YSYEKL in the germline V gene. The CDR3 DNA follows: TGCGCCAGCAGCCAAGAAAGGGAGGATACGCCCCAGCATTTT. It encodes CASSQEREDTPQHF.

The DNA for the CDR3 is TGCAGCGTTGAATTCGCGGACAGGGGGGCCTACGAGCAGTACTTC. Protein: CSVEFADRGAYEQYF. The rearrangement joins TRBV29-1 to TRBJ2-7, with TRBD1 matching 10 bases. The CDR3 runs to 15 residues. The V and J ends lost 2 bases and 2 bases, in that order; junction bases with no gene match: 6. CDR1 and CDR2 from the germline V gene are SQVTM and ANQGSEA.

The genes are TRBV27 and TRBJ2-7; 11 bases match TRBD2. The CDR3 is 17 amino acids. Unmatched junction bases numbered 9, after V lost 5 bases and J lost 0 bases. Germline V gives CDR1 MNHEY, CDR2 SMNVEV (reference sequence). The CDR3 DNA is TGTGCCAGCAGTCCAGCTAGCGGGAGGCTGAGCTCCTACGAGCAGTACTTC. This sequence encodes CASSPASGRLSSYEQYF.

This chain joins TRBV6-5 and TRBJ1-1, with 8 bases matching TRBD1. Unmatched junction bases numbered 7, after V lost 3 bases and J lost 7 bases. The CDR3 has 14 amino acids. Germline CDR1 reads MNHEY; CDR2 reads SVGAGI. The CDR3 coding sequence is TGTGCCAGCAGTTATCTAGACAGGGGAGATGAAGCTTTCTTT. Its translation: CASSYLDRGDEAFF.

The V and J genes are TRBV29-1 and TRBJ1-2, with 8 bases that match TRBD1. The CDR3 length is 12 residues. Trimming at V came to 3 bases and at J to 8 bases, leaving 5 bases not matched to a gene. Looked up from germline, CDR1 is SQVTM and CDR2 is ANQGSEA. For the CDR3, the DNA is TGCAGCGTTGACCCGACAGGGGCAGGCTACACCTTC. Protein: CSVDPTGAGYTF.

This chain links TRBV19 with TRBJ2-7; 7 bases agree with TRBD1. V lost 6 bases, J lost 5 bases, and 13 bases stayed unmatched. Germline assignment: CDR1 LNHDA and CDR2 SQIVND (reference sequence). This CDR3 region has 15 residues. CDR3 nucleotide sequence: TGTGCCAGTAGCGAGGACAGGTTCCCAGGGAACGAGCAGTACTTC. The encoded protein is CASSEDRFPGNEQYF.

This clone was counted a few times. The V gene is TRBV6-1, the J gene TRBJ1-5; possibly TRBD1 for D (5 bases). Germline loops: CDR1 MNHNS, CDR2 SASEGT. V lost 1 base and J lost 2, with 9 bases in between. This CDR3 has 15 residues. CDR3 nucleotides: TGTGCCAGCAGTGAAGGTCGCAGGGGCAATCAGCCCCAGCATTTT. It specifies CASSEGRRGNQPQHF.

The chain links TRBV11-2 to TRBJ2-1, with 8 bases identical to TRBD1. This CDR3 is 16 amino acids long. J gave up 10 bases and V 0 bases, and 11 bases lay outside the gene matches. Germline CDR1 is SGHAT and CDR2 is FQNNGV. The CDR3 is CASSLDRARGQGEQFF. The DNA of the CDR3 is TGTGCCAGCAGCTTAGATCGAGCCAGGGGGCAGGGGGAGCAGTTCTTC.

This chain uses TRBV9 with TRBJ2-2; TRBD2 matches 13 bases. Germline CDR1 is SGDLS and CDR2 is YYNGEE. The CDR3 has 19 amino acids. V trimming: 4 bases; J trimming: 2 bases; junction bases outside the gene matches: 11. In DNA, the CDR3 is TGTGCCAGCAGCAAGGGACAGGGGACTAGCGGGATCAACACCGGGGAGCTGTTTTTT. Translation gives CASSKGQGTSGINTGELFF.

The chain joins TRBV4-1 to TRBJ2-1; TRBD2 matches at 7 bases. Germline V CDR1 and CDR2: MGHRA, YSYEKL. The CDR3 spans 13 residues. After removal of 6 bases from V and 8 bases from J, the junction contained 7 bases not matched to a gene. This CDR3 is CASRGGSGYEQFF. The CDR3 bases are TGCGCCAGCAGGGGGGGTAGCGGGTATGAGCAGTTCTTC.

This clone showed up just a few times. This chain connects TRBV6-5 to TRBJ2-1, with D perhaps matching TRBD2 (6 bases). Trimming stripped 3 bases from V and 9 bases from J, with 12 bases between. Germline CDR1 reads MNHEY; CDR2 reads SVGAGI. The length of the CDR3 is 13 residues. The CDR3 DNA is TGTGCCAGCAGTTATTCGGAGGGGAGTGAGCAGTTCTTC. Protein product: CASSYSEGSEQFF.

This clone was observed once. V usage is TRBV7-8 and J usage is TRBJ2-7; 7 bases line up with TRBD1. V shed 5 bases, J shed 0 bases, and the junction held 7 bases outside the gene matches. Germline V gene data show CDR1 as SGHVS and CDR2 as FQNEAQ. The CDR3 length is 15 residues. CDR3 DNA: TGTGCCAGCAGCCGAGGGACAGAGAGCTCCTACGAGCAGTACTTC. Translated: CASSRGTESSYEQYF. The entire variable domain, with the rest obtained from reference TRBV7-8 and TRBJ2-7, is as follows: GAGVSQSPRYKVAKRGQDVALRCDPISGHVSLFWYQQALGQGPEFLTYFQNEAQLDKSGLPSDRFFAERPEGSVSTLKIQRTQQEDSAVYLCASSRGTESSYEQYFGPGTRLTVT.